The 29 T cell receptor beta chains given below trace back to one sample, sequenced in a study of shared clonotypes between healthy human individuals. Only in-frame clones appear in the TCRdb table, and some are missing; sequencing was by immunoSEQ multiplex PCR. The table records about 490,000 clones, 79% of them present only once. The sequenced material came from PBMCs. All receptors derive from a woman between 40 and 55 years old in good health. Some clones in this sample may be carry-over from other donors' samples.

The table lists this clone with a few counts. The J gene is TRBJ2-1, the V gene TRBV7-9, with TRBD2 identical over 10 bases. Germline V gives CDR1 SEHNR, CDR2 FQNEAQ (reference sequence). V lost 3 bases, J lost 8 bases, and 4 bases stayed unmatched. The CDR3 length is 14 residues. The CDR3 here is CASSLSAGGDEQFF. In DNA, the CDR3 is TGTGCCAGCAGCTTGTCAGCGGGGGGGGATGAGCAGTTCTTC.

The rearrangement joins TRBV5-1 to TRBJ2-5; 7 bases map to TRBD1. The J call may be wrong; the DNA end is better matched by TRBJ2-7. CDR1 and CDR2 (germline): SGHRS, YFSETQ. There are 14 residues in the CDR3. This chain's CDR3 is CASSLGTGPYEQYF. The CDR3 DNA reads TGCGCCAGCAGCTTGGGGACAGGCCCCTACGAGCAGTACTTC.

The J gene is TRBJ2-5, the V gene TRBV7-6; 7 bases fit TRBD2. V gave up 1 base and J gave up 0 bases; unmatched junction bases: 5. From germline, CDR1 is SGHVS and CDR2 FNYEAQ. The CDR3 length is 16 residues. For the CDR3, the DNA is TGTGCCAGCAGCTTAGGGCCAGCGGGGAACCAAGAGACCCAGTACTTC. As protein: CASSLGPAGNQETQYF.

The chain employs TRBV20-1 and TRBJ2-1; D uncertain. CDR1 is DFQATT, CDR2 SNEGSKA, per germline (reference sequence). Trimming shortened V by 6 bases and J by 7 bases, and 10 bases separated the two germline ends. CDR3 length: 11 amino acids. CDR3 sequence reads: CSARDWNEQFF. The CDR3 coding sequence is TGCAGTGCGCGAGACTGGAATGAGCAGTTCTTC.

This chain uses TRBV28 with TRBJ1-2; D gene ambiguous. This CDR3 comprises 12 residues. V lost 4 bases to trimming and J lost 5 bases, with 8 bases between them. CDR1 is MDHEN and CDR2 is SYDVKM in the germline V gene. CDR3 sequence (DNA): TGTGCCAGCAGTTACTCGCTGTATGGCTACACCTTC. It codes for CASSYSLYGYTF.

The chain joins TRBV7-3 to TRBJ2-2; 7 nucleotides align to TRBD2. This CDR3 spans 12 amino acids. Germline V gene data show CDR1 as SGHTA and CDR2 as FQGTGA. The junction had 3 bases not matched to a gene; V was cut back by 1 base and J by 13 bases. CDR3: CASSLREGRLFF. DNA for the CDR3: TGTGCCAGCAGCTTAAGGGAGGGGAGGCTGTTTTTT.

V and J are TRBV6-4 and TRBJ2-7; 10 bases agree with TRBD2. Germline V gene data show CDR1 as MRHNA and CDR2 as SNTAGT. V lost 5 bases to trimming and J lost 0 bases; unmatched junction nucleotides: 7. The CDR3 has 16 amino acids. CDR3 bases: TGTGCCAGCAGTTACACGGCTAGCGGGAGCTCCTACGAGCAGTACTTC. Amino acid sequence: CASSYTASGSSYEQYF.

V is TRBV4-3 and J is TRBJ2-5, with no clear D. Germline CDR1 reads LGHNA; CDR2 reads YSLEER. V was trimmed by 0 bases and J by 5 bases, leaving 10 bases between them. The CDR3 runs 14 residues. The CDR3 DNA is TGCGCCAGCAGCCAAGATCCGGCCCGCGAGACCCAGTACTTC. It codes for CASSQDPARETQYF.

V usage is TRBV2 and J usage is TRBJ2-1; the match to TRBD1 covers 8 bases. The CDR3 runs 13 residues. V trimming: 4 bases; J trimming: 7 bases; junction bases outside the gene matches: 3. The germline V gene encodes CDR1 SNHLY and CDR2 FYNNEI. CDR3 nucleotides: TGTGCCAGCAGTGTACGACAGGGGAATGAGCAGTTCTTC. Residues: CASSVRQGNEQFF.

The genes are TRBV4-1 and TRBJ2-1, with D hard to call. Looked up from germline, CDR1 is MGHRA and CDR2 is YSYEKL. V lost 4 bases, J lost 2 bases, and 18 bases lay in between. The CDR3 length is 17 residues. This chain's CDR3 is CASSRPLGPTAYNEQFF. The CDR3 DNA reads TGCGCCAGCAGCCGGCCTCTCGGGCCCACGGCCTACAATGAGCAGTTCTTC.

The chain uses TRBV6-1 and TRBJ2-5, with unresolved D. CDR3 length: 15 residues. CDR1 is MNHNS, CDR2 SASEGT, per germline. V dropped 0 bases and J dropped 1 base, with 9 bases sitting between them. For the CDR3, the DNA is TGTGCCAGCAGTGAAGCTCACACCCTCCAAGAGACCCAGTACTTC. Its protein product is CASSEAHTLQETQYF.

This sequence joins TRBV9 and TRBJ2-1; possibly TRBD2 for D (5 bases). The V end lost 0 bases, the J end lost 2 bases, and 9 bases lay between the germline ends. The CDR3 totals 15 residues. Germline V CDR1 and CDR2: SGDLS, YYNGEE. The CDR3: CASSVGWEPYNEQFF. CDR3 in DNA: TGTGCCAGCAGCGTAGGGTGGGAGCCCTACAATGAGCAGTTCTTC. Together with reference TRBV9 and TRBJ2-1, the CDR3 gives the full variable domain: DSGVTQTPKHLITATGQRVTLRCSPRSGDLSVYWYQQSLDQGLQFLIQYYNGEERAKGNILERFSAQQFPDLHSELNLSSLELGDSALYFCASSVGWEPYNEQFFGPGTRLTVL.

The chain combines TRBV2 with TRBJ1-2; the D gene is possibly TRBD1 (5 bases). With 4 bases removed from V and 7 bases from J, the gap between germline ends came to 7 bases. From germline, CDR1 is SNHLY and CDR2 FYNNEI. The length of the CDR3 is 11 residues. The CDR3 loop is CASSGDFGYTF. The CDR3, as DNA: TGTGCCAGCAGTGGGGACTTTGGCTACACCTTC.

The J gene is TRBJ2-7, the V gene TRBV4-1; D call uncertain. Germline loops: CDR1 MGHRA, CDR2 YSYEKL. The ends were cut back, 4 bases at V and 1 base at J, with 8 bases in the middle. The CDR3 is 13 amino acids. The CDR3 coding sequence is TGCGCCAGCAGCCTACAGATTTCCTACGAGCAGTACTTC. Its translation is CASSLQISYEQYF.

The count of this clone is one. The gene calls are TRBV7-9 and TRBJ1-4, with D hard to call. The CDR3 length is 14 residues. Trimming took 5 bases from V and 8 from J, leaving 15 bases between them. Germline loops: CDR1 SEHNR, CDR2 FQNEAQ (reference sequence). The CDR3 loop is CASSPRGPREKLFF. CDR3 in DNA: TGTGCCAGCAGCCCCAGAGGACCGCGGGAAAAACTGTTTTTT.

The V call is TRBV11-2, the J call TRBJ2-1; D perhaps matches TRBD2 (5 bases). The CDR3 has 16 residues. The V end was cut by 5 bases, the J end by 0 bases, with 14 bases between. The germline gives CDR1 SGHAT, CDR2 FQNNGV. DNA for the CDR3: TGTGCCAGCAGCACTACTAGAGGGAGCTCCTACAATGAGCAGTTCTTC. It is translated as CASSTTRGSSYNEQFF.

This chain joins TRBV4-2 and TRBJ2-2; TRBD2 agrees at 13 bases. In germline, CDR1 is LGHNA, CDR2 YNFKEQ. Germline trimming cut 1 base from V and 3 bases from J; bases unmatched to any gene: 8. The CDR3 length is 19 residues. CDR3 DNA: TGTGCCAGCAGCCAAGGGGTAACTAGCGGGAGGGAGTACACCGGGGAGCTGTTTTTT. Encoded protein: CASSQGVTSGREYTGELFF.

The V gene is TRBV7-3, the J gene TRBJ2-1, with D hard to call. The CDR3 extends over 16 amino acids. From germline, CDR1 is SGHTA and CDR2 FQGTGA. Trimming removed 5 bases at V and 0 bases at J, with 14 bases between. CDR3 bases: TGTGCCAGCAGCCTTGCGGCGACGAACTCCTACAATGAGCAGTTCTTC. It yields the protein CASSLAATNSYNEQFF.

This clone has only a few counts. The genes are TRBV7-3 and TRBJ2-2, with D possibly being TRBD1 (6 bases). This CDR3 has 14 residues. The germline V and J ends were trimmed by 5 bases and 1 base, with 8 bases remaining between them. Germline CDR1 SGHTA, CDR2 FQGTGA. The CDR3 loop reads CASSVDRNTGELFF. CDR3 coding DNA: TGTGCCAGCAGCGTGGACAGGAACACCGGGGAGCTGTTTTTT.

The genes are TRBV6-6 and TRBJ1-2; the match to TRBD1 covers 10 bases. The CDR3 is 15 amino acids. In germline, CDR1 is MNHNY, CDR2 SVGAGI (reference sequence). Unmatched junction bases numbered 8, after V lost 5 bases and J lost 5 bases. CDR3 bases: TGTGCCAGCAGTAGACCGGGACAGGGGTATTATGGCTACACCTTC. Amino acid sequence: CASSRPGQGYYGYTF.

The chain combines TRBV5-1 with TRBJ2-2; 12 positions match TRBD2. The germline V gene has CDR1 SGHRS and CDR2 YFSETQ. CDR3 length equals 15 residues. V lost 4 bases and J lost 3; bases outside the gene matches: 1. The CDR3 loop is CASSRLAGDTGELFF. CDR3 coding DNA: TGCGCCAGCAGCCGACTAGCGGGAGACACCGGGGAGCTGTTTTTT. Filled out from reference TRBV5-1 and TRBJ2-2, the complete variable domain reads KAGVTQTPRYLIKTRGQQVTLSCSPISGHRSVSWYQQTPGQGLQFLFEYFSETQRNKGNFPGRFSGRQFSNSRSEMNVSTLELGDSALYLCASSRLAGDTGELFFGEGSRLTVL.

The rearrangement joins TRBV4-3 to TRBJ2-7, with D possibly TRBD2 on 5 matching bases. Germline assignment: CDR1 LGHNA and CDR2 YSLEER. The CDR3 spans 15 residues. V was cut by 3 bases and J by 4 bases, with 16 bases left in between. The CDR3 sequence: CASSHDASTLYEQYF. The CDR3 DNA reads TGCGCCAGCAGCCACGATGCTAGCACCCTTTACGAGCAGTACTTC.

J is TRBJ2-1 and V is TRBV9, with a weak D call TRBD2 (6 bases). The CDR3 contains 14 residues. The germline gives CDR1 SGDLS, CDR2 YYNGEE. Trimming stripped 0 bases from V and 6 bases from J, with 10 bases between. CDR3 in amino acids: CASSVGSSGNEQFF. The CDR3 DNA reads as TGTGCCAGCAGCGTAGGGAGTAGCGGCAATGAGCAGTTCTTC.

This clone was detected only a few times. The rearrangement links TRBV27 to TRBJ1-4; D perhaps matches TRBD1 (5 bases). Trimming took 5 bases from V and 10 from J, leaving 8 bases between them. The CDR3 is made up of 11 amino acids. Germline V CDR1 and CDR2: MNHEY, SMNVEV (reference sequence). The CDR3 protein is CASSNTGKLFF. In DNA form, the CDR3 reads TGTGCCAGCAGTAATACAGGAAAACTGTTTTTT.

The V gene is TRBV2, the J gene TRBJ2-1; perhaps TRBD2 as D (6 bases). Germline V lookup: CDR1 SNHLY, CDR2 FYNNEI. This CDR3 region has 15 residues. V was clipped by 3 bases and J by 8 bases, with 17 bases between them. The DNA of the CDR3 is TGTGCCAGCAGTGAGGGCCGGGGGAGTGGTGATGAGCAGTTCTTC. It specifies CASSEGRGSGDEQFF.

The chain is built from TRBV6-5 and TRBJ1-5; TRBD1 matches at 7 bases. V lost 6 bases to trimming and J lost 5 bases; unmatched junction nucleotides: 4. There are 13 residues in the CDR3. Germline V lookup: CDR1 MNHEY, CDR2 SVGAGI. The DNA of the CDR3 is TGTGCCAGCAGCTACGGGACAGATCAGCCCCAGCATTTT. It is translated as CASSYGTDQPQHF.

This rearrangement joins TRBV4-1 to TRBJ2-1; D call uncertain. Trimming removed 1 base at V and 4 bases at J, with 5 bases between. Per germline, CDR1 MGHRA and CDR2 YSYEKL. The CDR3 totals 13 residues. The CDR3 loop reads CASSQGEYNEQFF. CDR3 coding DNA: TGCGCCAGCAGCCAAGGGGAATACAATGAGCAGTTCTTC.

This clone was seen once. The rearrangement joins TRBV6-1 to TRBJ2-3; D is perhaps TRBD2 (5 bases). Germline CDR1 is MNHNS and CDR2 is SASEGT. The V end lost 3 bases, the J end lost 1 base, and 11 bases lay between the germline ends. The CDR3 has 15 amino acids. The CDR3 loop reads CASSEEVRGTDTQYF. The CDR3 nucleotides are TGTGCCAGCAGTGAGGAGGTGCGAGGCACAGATACGCAGTATTTT.

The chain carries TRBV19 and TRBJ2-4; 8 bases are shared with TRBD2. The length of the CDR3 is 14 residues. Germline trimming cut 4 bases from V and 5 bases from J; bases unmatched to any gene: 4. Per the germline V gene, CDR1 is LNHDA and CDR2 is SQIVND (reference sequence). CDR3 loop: CASSTPGLENIQYF. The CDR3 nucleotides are TGTGCCAGTAGTACACCGGGACTAGAAAACATTCAGTACTTC.